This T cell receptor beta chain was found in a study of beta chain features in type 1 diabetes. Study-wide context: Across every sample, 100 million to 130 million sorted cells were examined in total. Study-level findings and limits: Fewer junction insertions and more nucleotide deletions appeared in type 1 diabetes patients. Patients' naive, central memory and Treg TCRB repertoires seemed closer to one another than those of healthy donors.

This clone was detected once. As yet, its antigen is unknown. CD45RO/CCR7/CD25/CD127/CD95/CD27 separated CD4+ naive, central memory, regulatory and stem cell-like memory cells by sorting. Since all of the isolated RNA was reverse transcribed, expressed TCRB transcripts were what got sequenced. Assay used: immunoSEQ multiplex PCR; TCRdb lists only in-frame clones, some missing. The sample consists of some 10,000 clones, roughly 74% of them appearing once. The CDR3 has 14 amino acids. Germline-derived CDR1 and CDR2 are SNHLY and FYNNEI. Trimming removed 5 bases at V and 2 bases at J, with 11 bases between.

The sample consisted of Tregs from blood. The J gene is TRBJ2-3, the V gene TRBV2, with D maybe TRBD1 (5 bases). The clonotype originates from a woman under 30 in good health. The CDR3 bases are TGTGCCAGCAGTCGAGACAGACTCACAGATACGCAGTATTTT. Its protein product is CASSRDRLTDTQYF.